The following is a T cell receptor beta chain sequence with its context. Authors' analysis steps: Using reference gene primer amplification, nucleated cell counts were estimated. This table comes from immunoSEQ multiplex PCR, and its TCRdb copy is limited to in-frame clones, with some not included. V and J calls and clone size are as listed in that table; D and trimming were resolved from the DNA. The sample yields 250,000 or so clones, roughly 82% seen once. The record originates from a study of blood T cell repertoires in COVID-19. Across the whole study: COVID-19 samples, acute and convalescent, were from the United States, Italy and Spain. Sources were T cells, B-cell-depleted T cells, or PBMCs; the material itself was cDNA or gDNA.

Germline V gene lookup returns CDR1 MDHEN and CDR2 SYDVKM. The CDR3 extends over 15 amino acids. V lost 2 bases and J lost 4; bases outside the gene matches: 7. Sequenced material: peripheral blood. The V gene is TRBV28, the J gene TRBJ2-7; 8 positions agree with TRBD1. The clonotype originates from a woman aged 70-85 years with acute or convalescent COVID-19. DNA of the CDR3: TGTGCCAGCAGTTTACCACAGGGGGTAGGGTACGAGCAGTACTTC. Its protein product is CASSLPQGVGYEQYF.